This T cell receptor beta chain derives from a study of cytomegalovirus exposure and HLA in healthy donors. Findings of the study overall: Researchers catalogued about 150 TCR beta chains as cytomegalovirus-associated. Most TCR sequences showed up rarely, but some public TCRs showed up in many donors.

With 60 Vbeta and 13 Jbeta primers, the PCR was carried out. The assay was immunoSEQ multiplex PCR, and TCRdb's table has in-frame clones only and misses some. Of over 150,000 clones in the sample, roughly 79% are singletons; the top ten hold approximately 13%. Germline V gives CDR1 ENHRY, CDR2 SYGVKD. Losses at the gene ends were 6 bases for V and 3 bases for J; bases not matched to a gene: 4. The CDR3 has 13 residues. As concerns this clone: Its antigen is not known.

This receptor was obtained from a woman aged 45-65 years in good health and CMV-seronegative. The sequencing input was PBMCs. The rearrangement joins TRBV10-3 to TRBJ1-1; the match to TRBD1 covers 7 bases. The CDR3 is CAIRKTGDTEAFF. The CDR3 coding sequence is TGTGCCATCAGGAAAACAGGGGACACTGAAGCTTTCTTT.